This T cell receptor beta chain was retrieved from a study of blood T cell repertoires in COVID-19. For the study at large: Spain, Italy and the United States supplied samples that represented acute and convalescent COVID-19. Sources were T cells, B-cell-depleted T cells, or PBMCs; the material itself was cDNA or gDNA.

CDR3 size: 14 residues. Germline V gene data show CDR1 as SGHAT and CDR2 as FQNNGV. V lost 3 bases and J 4 bases, leaving 12 bases between the germline ends. The method was immunoSEQ multiplex PCR; TCRdb's version includes in-frame clones alone and lacks a portion of them. The sample includes 450,000 to 600,000 clones, 87% of them seen just once. The sequenced material came from PBMCs or T cells enriched from blood (not recorded which). The receptor comes from a woman under 30 who had recovered from COVID-19. The chain uses TRBV11-2 and TRBJ2-5; D remains ambiguous. The chain's CDR3 is CASSFLRVPETQYF. Here the CDR3 DNA reads TGTGCCAGCAGCTTTCTTCGGGTCCCAGAGACCCAGTACTTC.